The sequence of this TCR beta chain was determined in a study of T cells in localized non-small cell lung cancer (TCRdb year 2020). Looking at the study overall: The study analyzed T cell repertoires of 236 early-stage NSCLC patients, comparing tumors and uninvolved tumor-adjacent lungs. The cohort comprised roughly 240 treatment-naïve NSCLC patients with resected, localized lung tumors. Of the NSCLC patients, 120 to 150 were male and around 99 were female, and the mean age was approximately 69 years. What the work shows at the level of the full study, not this receptor alone: Because of the exploratory design, TCR variables were selected using unadjusted p-values without false-discovery rate correction. Longer overall survival was associated with higher T cell density in blood, whereas shorter survival was associated with higher clonality in adjacent lung. Of the top 100 tumor clones, a median of roughly 56 were detected in paired uninvolved adjacent lung; some 28 were also among that lung's top 100. The highest T cell clonality was observed in uninvolved tumor-adjacent lung, where clonality exceeded that of tumor, suggesting that antigenic responses were more focused in uninvolved tumor-adjacent lung. Because multi-region sequencing of the tumors was not done, intratumor heterogeneity could not be ruled out.

At diagnosis, peripheral blood, uninvolved tumor-adjacent lung and tumor were collected and were preserved as a mix of fresh-frozen and FFPE material. For TCR repertoire profiling, the blood samples were analyzed as peripheral blood mononuclear cells. The immunoSEQ Assay was used to sequence TCR beta CDR3 regions from DNA. On the authors' methods: T cell density was computed as TCR beta template counts normalized to usable DNA estimated by amplifying housekeeping genes. The preseqR package was used to estimate richness by extrapolating to 400,000 templates for PBMC samples and to 120,000 templates for tissue samples. Clonality was taken to be one minus Pielou's evenness. Tissue-enriched TCRs were identified through differential abundance testing performed on productive amino-acid clonotypes, with a minimum total count of 5 and an alpha of 0.1. The Jaccard Index and the Morisita Overlap Index were used to measure how much the repertoires overlapped between compartments. GLIPH grouped TCR beta CDR3s together with public tetramer-defined viral CDR3s, and a viral motif had to include at least three viral sequences and also show V-gene enrichment. The table comes from immuneACCESS by way of TCRdb, which keeps in-frame sequences with V and J called. Part of the clones is missing from these tables; in studies checked, under half for an unresolved V gene and the rest for unknown reasons. V, J and clone size were drawn from that table, and D and trimming were deduced from the DNA. Across this sample there are 70,000 to 100,000 clones, with under 95% seen only once. The ten largest clones represent over 3.5% of the sample.

On this clone: The clone's antigen remains unknown. Base qualities are missing; no much larger clone stands one base away.

The sequencing used PBMCs, collected before any cancer treatment. The clonotype was recovered from a woman aged 40-69 years with stage II squamous cell lung carcinoma.

The sequence in DNA is TGTGCCAGCAGCTTACGACGGAGTGAAAAACTGTTTTTT. The encoded protein is CASSLRRSEKLFF. The V gene is TRBV11-2 and the J gene is TRBJ1-4; no D segment can be confidently identified. Relative to germline, V is 2 bases shorter and J is 7 bases shorter, with 8 bases between their ends. Per the germline V gene, SGHAT is the CDR1 and FQNNGV is the CDR2. CDR3 length: 13 amino acids, cysteine to phenylalanine. The retained sequence is limited to the CDR3, 39 bases, with the frame set at the first base.